The rows below give T cell receptor beta chains drawn from one sample of a study of OX40 agonist ivuxolimab in advanced cancers. Only in-frame clones appear in the TCRdb table, and some are missing; sequencing was by immunoSEQ multiplex PCR. The table has more than 35,000 clones, 70% to 85% seen once. Sequences were derived from CD4+ or CD8+ T cells sorted from blood, sampled in a trial of the OX40 agonist ivuxolimab. The origin of the receptors is an adult with an advanced solid tumor such as melanoma, head and neck, liver or kidney cancer. Each CDR3 is given with its conserved first and last residue. A D gene is named only where the DNA matches it firmly. Some rows mark clone size as missing; the rest say once, few, many or name a class of expanded clone.

TRBJ1-6	-	-	TRBV19	CASSMGTDNSPLHF	TGTGCCAGTAGTATGGGGACTGACAATTCACCCCTCCACTTT
TRBJ1-2	-	-	TRBV28	CASSLSGGNYGYTF	TGTGCCAGCAGTTTATCGGGAGGGAACTATGGCTACACCTTC
TRBJ1-1	once	TRBD1	TRBV19	CASSTDRGAEAFF	TGTGCCAGTAGCACAGACAGGGGGGCTGAAGCTTTCTTT
TRBJ2-1	-	TRBD2	TRBV2	CARPDLGLAGDEQFF	TGTGCCAGACCTGACCTGGGACTAGCAGGGGATGAGCAGTTCTTC
TRBJ2-2	-	TRBD1	TRBV19	CASSTTGLYTGELFF	TGTGCCAGTAGTACGACAGGGCTGTACACCGGGGAGCTGTTTTTT
TRBJ2-1	-	TRBD2	TRBV29-1	CSVEDLGTSGYNEQFF	TGCAGCGTTGAAGATCTTGGGACTAGCGGGTACAATGAGCAGTTCTTC
TRBJ1-2	-	-	TRBV29-1	CSVRDLARYGYTF	TGCAGCGTTCGGGACTTAGCCCGCTATGGCTACACCTTC
TRBJ1-5	-	-	TRBV15	CATSPVGGQPQHF	TGTGCCACCAGTCCCGTTGGGGGTCAGCCCCAGCATTTT
TRBJ2-7	-	TRBD1	TRBV11-3	CASSVDGQGSSYEQYF	TGTGCCAGCAGCGTAGACGGACAGGGGAGCTCCTACGAGCAGTACTTC
TRBJ2-7	-	-	TRBV6-6	CASSYGLDEQYF	TGTGCCAGCAGTTACGGCCTCGACGAGCAGTACTTC
TRBJ2-1	-	-	TRBV4-3	CASSQDIAQRSYNEQFF	TGCGCCAGCAGCCAAGATATCGCCCAGCGGAGTTACAATGAGCAGTTCTTC
TRBJ1-2	few	TRBD1	TRBV6-5	CASSLDRAGGYTF	TGTGCCAGCAGCCTGGACAGGGCGGGAGGCTACACCTTC
TRBJ2-1	once	-	TRBV29-1	CSVESAVGSGEQFF	TGCAGCGTTGAAAGTGCGGTGGGCTCGGGGGAGCAGTTCTTC
TRBJ2-3	-	-	TRBV6-6	CASSVAVRGTQYF	TGTGCCAGCAGTGTAGCGGTTCGGGGTACGCAGTATTTT
TRBJ2-2	few	-	TRBV21-1	CASSKAGLGENTGELFF	TGTGCCAGCAGCAAAGCGGGACTAGGGGAGAACACCGGGGAGCTGTTTTTT
TRBJ2-1	-	-	TRBV4-3	CASSQEDSSYNEQFF	TGCGCCAGCAGCCAAGAGGACTCCTCCTACAATGAGCAGTTCTTC
TRBJ2-1	-	-	TRBV11-2	CASSSTLHKAGSSYNEQFF	TGTGCCAGCAGCTCAACCCTCCATAAAGCGGGTAGCTCCTACAATGAGCAGTTCTTC
TRBJ1-2	few	TRBD1	TRBV6-6	CASSTRTGGDYGYTF	TGTGCCAGCAGTACCCGGACAGGGGGCGACTATGGCTACACCTTC
TRBJ2-1	-	-	TRBV5-8	CASIKPREYNEQFF	TGTGCCAGCATCAAACCCCGGGAGTACAATGAGCAGTTCTTC
TRBJ2-7	-	-	TRBV4-3	CASSQDRISGDGVWEQYF	TGCGCCAGCAGCCAAGATCGTATCTCCGGGGACGGGGTCTGGGAGCAGTACTTC
TRBJ1-1	-	-	TRBV9	CASSVGTSGGAFF	TGTGCCAGCAGCGTCGGGACTTCGGGGGGAGCTTTCTTT
TRBJ1-1	-	-	TRBV12-5	CASGSDSALMNTEAFF	TGTGCTAGTGGTTCGGACAGCGCCCTCATGAACACTGAAGCTTTCTTT
TRBJ2-3	-	-	TRBV15	CATSTPGPPGDTQYF	TGTGCCACCAGCACTCCTGGGCCGCCCGGAGATACGCAGTATTTT
TRBJ1-5	-	TRBD1	TRBV29-1	CSVVMPGTGNQPQHF	TGCAGCGTTGTCATGCCCGGGACAGGCAATCAGCCCCAGCATTTT
TRBJ2-3	-	-	TRBV28	CASSLTGGEDTQYF	TGTGCCAGCAGTTTAACAGGGGGGGAAGATACGCAGTATTTT
TRBJ1-1	-	-	TRBV27	CASSFGGVNTEAFF	TGTGCCAGCAGTTTTGGGGGGGTGAACACTGAAGCTTTCTTT
TRBJ1-1	-	-	TRBV5-1	CASSLAGVGTEAFF	TGCGCCAGCAGCTTGGCTGGGGTGGGCACTGAAGCTTTCTTT
TRBJ1-1	-	-	TRBV21-1	CASSAYRGMNTEAFF	TGTGCCAGCAGCGCATACAGGGGGATGAACACTGAAGCTTTCTTT
TRBJ1-1	-	-	TRBV5-5	CASSLGPVNTEAFF	TGTGCCAGCAGCTTGGGTCCGGTGAACACTGAAGCTTTCTTT
TRBJ1-6	-	-	TRBV4-1	CASSSRVGRLNSPLHF	TGCGCCAGCAGCTCCCGGGTAGGACGGCTAAATTCACCCCTCCACTTT
TRBJ2-1	-	-	TRBV18	CASSTSRDEQFF	TGTGCCAGCTCAACTTCTAGGGATGAGCAGTTCTTC
TRBJ2-7	-	-	TRBV10-3	CAIKGGSSSYEQYF	TGTGCCATCAAGGGGGGTTCTAGCTCCTACGAGCAGTACTTC
TRBJ2-7	once	-	TRBV11-2	CASSRAGASYEQYF	TGTGCCAGCAGCCGAGCAGGTGCCTCCTACGAGCAGTACTTC
TRBJ2-1	once	-	TRBV11-2	CASSLDPPGSYNEQFF	TGTGCCAGCAGCTTAGATCCCCCAGGTTCCTACAATGAGCAGTTCTTC
TRBJ2-5	-	-	TRBV7-2	CASSWTFPNQETQYF	TGTGCCAGCAGTTGGACCTTCCCTAATCAAGAGACCCAGTACTTC
TRBJ1-2	-	-	TRBV5-1	CASAARTSRNGYTF	TGCGCCAGCGCGGCCCGGACCTCTCGGAATGGCTACACCTTC
TRBJ2-7	-	TRBD2	TRBV25-1	CASSELASGAEQYF	TGTGCCAGCAGTGAATTAGCTAGCGGGGCCGAGCAGTACTTC
TRBJ2-3	few	TRBD2	TRBV4-1	CASSRRTSGVTQYF	TGCGCCAGCAGCCGACGGACTAGCGGGGTTACGCAGTATTTT
TRBJ2-7	-	-	TRBV27	CASQRTGNSYEQYF	TGTGCCAGCCAAAGAACGGGAAACTCCTACGAGCAGTACTTC
TRBJ2-3	once	-	TRBV15	CATSPRVADTQYF	TGTGCCACCAGCCCGCGGGTGGCAGATACGCAGTATTTT
TRBJ1-1	-	-	TRBV7-9	CASSLDFGGNTEAFF	TGTGCCAGCAGCTTAGATTTCGGGGGGAACACTGAAGCTTTCTTT
TRBJ1-1	once	-	TRBV19	CASSFQTNTEAFF	TGTGCCAGTAGTTTTCAGACGAACACTGAAGCTTTCTTT
TRBJ2-1	-	TRBD2	TRBV18	CASSPTTGRGSNEQFF	TGTGCCAGCTCACCAACTACCGGGCGGGGGTCCAATGAGCAGTTCTTC
TRBJ2-1	-	-	TRBV27	CASSSRGGSLGEFF	TGTGCCAGCAGTTCCAGGGGTGGGAGCCTTGGGGAGTTCTTC
TRBJ1-1	-	-	TRBV25-1	CASSAIGMNTEAFF	TGTGCCAGCAGTGCGATAGGCATGAACACTGAAGCTTTCTTT
TRBJ1-5	-	-	TRBV15	CATSSHSNQPQHF	TGTGCCACCAGCAGTCATAGCAATCAGCCCCAGCATTTT
TRBJ2-7	-	-	TRBV4-1	CASSYPSDDEQYF	TGCGCCAGCAGTTACCCTAGCGACGACGAGCAGTACTTC
TRBJ2-2	-	-	TRBV5-1	CASSLEGGLHPGELFF	TGCGCCAGCAGCTTGGAGGGGGGACTCCACCCCGGGGAGCTGTTTTTT
TRBJ2-2	-	TRBD2	TRBV29-1	CSVSLVIGLAGGANTGELFF	TGCAGCGTTTCCCTCGTTATTGGACTAGCGGGGGGGGCGAACACCGGGGAGCTGTTTTTT
TRBJ1-3	-	-	TRBV21-1	CASSPQGSGNTIYF	TGTGCCAGCAGCCCCCAGGGATCCGGAAACACCATATATTTT
TRBJ2-7	-	-	TRBV6-1	CASSEGRGPSYEQYF	TGTGCCAGCAGTGAAGGGAGGGGGCCCTCCTACGAGCAGTACTTC
TRBJ2-3	-	-	TRBV14	CASSQGTSVWTDTQYF	TGTGCCAGCAGCCAAGGGACTTCCGTTTGGACAGATACGCAGTATTTT
TRBJ2-5	-	-	TRBV6-5	CASSSGRIETQYF	TGTGCCAGCAGTTCTGGGCGGATAGAGACCCAGTACTTC
TRBJ1-5	-	-	TRBV9	CASSSTVSNQPQHF	TGTGCCAGCAGTTCGACGGTTAGCAATCAGCCCCAGCATTTT
TRBJ1-2	-	-	TRBV7-2	CASSQPYEWPYGYTF	TGTGCCAGCAGCCAACCCTATGAATGGCCCTATGGCTACACCTTC
TRBJ2-1	-	-	TRBV7-8	CASSLYLSYAIYNEQFF	TGTGCCAGCAGCTTATATTTGTCTTATGCCATCTACAATGAGCAGTTCTTC
TRBJ2-1	-	-	TRBV27	CASSSGVYTMYNEQFF	TGTGCCAGCAGTTCAGGGGTATATACCATGTACAATGAGCAGTTCTTC
TRBJ1-1	medium-sized	-	TRBV19	CASSRSTNTEAFF	TGTGCCAGTTCCAGGTCGACGAACACTGAAGCTTTCTTT
TRBJ1-2	-	-	TRBV5-1	CASSLEPINYGYTF	TGCGCCAGCAGCTTGGAACCGATAAACTATGGCTACACCTTC
TRBJ2-7	-	-	TRBV9	CASSAREEYEQYF	TGTGCCAGCAGCGCCAGGGAGGAGTACGAGCAGTACTTC